Sequencing of this T cell receptor (beta chain) was carried out in a study of beta chain features in type 1 diabetes. Sorting of CD4+ naive, central memory, regulatory and stem cell-like memory cells was performed via CD45RO/CCR7/CD25/CD127/CD95/CD27. This clone has a count of ten or more. Every isolated RNA sample was fully reverse transcribed, so sequencing captured expressed TCRB transcripts. Only in-frame clones appear in the TCRdb table, and some are missing; sequencing was by immunoSEQ multiplex PCR. The sample lists 500,000 to 700,000 clones, 15% to 19% occurring once. Germline assignment: CDR1 ENHRY and CDR2 SYGVKD. After removal of 2 bases from V and 0 bases from J, the junction contained 2 bases not matched to a gene. The CDR3 totals 16 residues.

V usage is TRBV10-3 and J usage is TRBJ2-1; 9 positions agree with TRBD2. Sequenced material: naive CD4+ T cells from blood. This receptor was taken from a man younger than 35 in good health. CDR3 sequence (DNA): TGTGCCATCAGTGAGATAGCGGGAGCCTCCTACAATGAGCAGTTCTTC. Translating gives CAISEIAGASYNEQFF.